This T cell receptor beta chain appears in the sequencing data of a study of blood T cell repertoires in COVID-19. About the research overall: Italy, Spain and the United States were the sources of the convalescent and acute COVID-19 samples. The cDNA or gDNA used as material had been derived from T cells, B-cell-depleted T cells, or PBMCs.

The V end was cut by 3 bases, the J end by 9 bases, with 12 bases between. The CDR3 has 12 amino acids. The germline gives CDR1 GTSNPN, CDR2 SVGIG (reference sequence). Participant ages covered roughly 18 to 89 years across some 25 US areas. Authors' processing steps: Estimation of nucleated cell counts relied on the amplification of reference gene primers. The data were produced by immunoSEQ multiplex PCR, yet TCRdb's version contains in-frame clones alone and is incomplete. V and J calls plus clone size are reproduced from that table; the DNA served to infer D and trimming. The sample has roughly 240,000 clones, about 82% seen once.

The chain uses TRBV30 and TRBJ2-1, with D possibly matching TRBD2 (6 bases). The origin of this receptor is a woman aged 45 to 65 with acute COVID-19. The sequencing sample was made of PBMCs or T cells enriched from blood (not recorded which). CDR3 region: CAWSDVGSEQFF. In nucleotides, the CDR3 is TGTGCCTGGAGCGACGTCGGGAGTGAGCAGTTCTTC.